This T cell receptor (beta chain) was captured by sequencing in a study of Ad26.COV2.S vaccination and SARS-CoV-2 variants. Study as a whole: COV1001, an Ad26.COV2.S trial, supplied this vaccine-arm donor. In the study, Ad26.COV2.S was injected intramuscularly once, or twice 56 days apart.

TCRdb's table, derived via immunoSEQ multiplex PCR, lists solely in-frame clones and lacks some. The sample lists 300,000 to 350,000 clones; over 80% were seen once. Stated treatment: 19 received Ad26.COV2.S at low or high dose, single or two shots; roughly five received placebo; per-sample allocation not given. It was on day 63 after the first vaccine or placebo injection that samples were taken. Boston provided a donor who was an adult aged 18-55 years. The vaccine antigen was prefusion-stabilized Wuhan SARS-CoV-2 spike. Germline trimming cut 4 bases from V and 4 bases from J; bases unmatched to any gene: 6. CDR3 length: 14 amino acids. Germline V gives CDR1 MGHRA, CDR2 YSYEKL.

This chain uses TRBV4-1 with TRBJ2-7, with 8 bases aligning to TRBD1. The material sequenced was peripheral blood, taken in a trial of Ad26.COV2.S vaccine versus placebo. The sequence was collected from a person between 18 and 59 years old who received the Ad26.COV2.S COVID-19 vaccine or a placebo. The CDR3 reads CASSLRDRIYEQYF. CDR3 bases: TGCGCCAGCAGCCTCCGGGACAGGATATACGAGCAGTACTTC.